Listed below are T cell receptor beta chains from one sample, sequenced in a study of blood T cells in healthy people across ages. Each CDR3 protein gets one entry after TCRdb re-called the 5' RACE reads with MiXCR. The data show approximately 780,000 distinct CDR3 sequences, with 20% to 30% seen just once and 3% held by the top ten. These data also formed part of another study, on T cells of mothers and their children.

The material sequenced was blood. These receptors were collected from a boy aged 5 to 17 in good health. Each CDR3 is given with its conserved first and last residue. D genes are given only for firm matches. Expanded clones get a size class; other rows say once, few or many, or leave the size out.

V	D	J	size	CDR3	DNA
TRBV3-1	.	TRBJ2-4	.	CASSPRDTQNIQYF	TGTGCCAGCAGCCCCCGGGACACGCAAAACATTCAGTACTTC
TRBV5-1	TRBD1	TRBJ2-2	.	CASSLGGTGTGELFF	TGCGCCAGCAGCTTGGGCGGGACAGGGACCGGGGAGCTGTTTTTT
TRBV12-3/TRBV12-4	.	TRBJ2-2	.	CASSPTGTNAGELFF	TGTGCCAGCAGTCCCACCGGGACGAATGCCGGGGAGCTGTTTTTT
TRBV6-5	TRBD2	TRBJ2-1	.	CATRSGGSGDEQFF	TGTGCCACAAGAAGCGGGGGCTCGGGAGATGAGCAGTTCTTC
TRBV7-2	.	TRBJ2-2	few	CASSPSPRGTGELFF	TGTGCCAGCAGCCCCTCTCCTCGGGGCACCGGGGAGCTGTTTTTT
TRBV6-2/TRBV6-3	TRBD2	TRBJ2-5	once	CASRTGGSAQYF	TGTGCCAGCAGAACGGGAGGGTCGGCCCAGTACTTC
TRBV27	TRBD1	TRBJ2-7	.	CASSTGGGLSYEQYF	TGTGCCAGCAGTACAGGGGGCGGGTTGTCCTACGAGCAGTACTTC
TRBV20-1	TRBD2	TRBJ2-3	.	CSTSGKRADTQYF	TGCAGTACCAGCGGGAAACGTGCAGATACGCAGTATTTT
TRBV5-1	TRBD1	TRBJ2-1	.	CASSLESGTVNEQFF	TGCGCCAGCAGCTTGGAATCCGGGACAGTCAATGAGCAGTTCTTC
TRBV7-2	.	TRBJ2-5	.	CASSFVLASETQYF	TGTGCCAGCAGCTTTGTACTAGCTTCTGAGACCCAGTACTTC
TRBV6-5	TRBD2	TRBJ2-1	.	CASSYLAGNEQFF	TGTGCCAGCAGTTACCTAGCGGGCAATGAGCAGTTCTTC
TRBV6-5	TRBD1	TRBJ1-2	.	CASSVDRGRVPF	TGTGCCAGCAGTGTCGACAGGGGGCGCGTCCCCTTC
TRBV29-1	.	TRBJ1-2	few	CSVEGRSGRGYTF	TGCAGCGTTGAGGGCAGGTCGGGCCGTGGCTACACCTTC
TRBV12-3/TRBV12-4	TRBD2	TRBJ2-5	.	CASSLSGVRETQYF	TGTGCCAGCAGCCTTAGCGGGGTAAGAGAGACCCAGTACTTC
TRBV7-9	.	TRBJ2-4	.	CASSLGHLPNSLYF	TGTGCCAGCAGCTTAGGACATCTCCCCAATAGTCTGTACTTC
TRBV7-2	.	TRBJ2-3	.	CASSLTSSDDTQYF	TGTGCCAGCAGCTTAACTAGTTCAGACGATACGCAGTATTTT
TRBV29-1	.	TRBJ2-5	few	CSVQGRETQYF	TGCAGCGTTCAGGGTCGAGAGACCCAGTACTTC
TRBV11-1	TRBD1	TRBJ1-1	.	CASSLVYRGSSTEAFF	TGTGCCAGCAGCTTAGTTTACAGGGGGTCCTCCACTGAAGCTTTCTTT
TRBV6-7	.	TRBJ2-7	.	CASSYPSKGRSYEQYF	TGTGCCAGCAGTTACCCCTCGAAGGGCCGCTCCTACGAGCAGTACTTC
TRBV12-3/TRBV12-4	TRBD1	TRBJ2-3	few	CASSSTGGMDTQYF	TGTGCCAGCAGCTCAACAGGGGGCATGGATACGCAGTATTTT
TRBV28	.	TRBJ2-7	many	CASSREEETRLYEQYF	TGTGCCAGCAGCCGTGAAGAAGAGACTAGGCTCTACGAGCAGTACTTC
TRBV9	.	TRBJ2-1	.	CASSVNQYPINEQFF	TGTGCCAGCAGCGTAAACCAGTACCCGATCAATGAGCAGTTCTTC
TRBV5-4	.	TRBJ2-2	few	CASSLNRANTGELFF	TGTGCCAGCAGCTTAAACAGGGCCAACACCGGGGAGCTGTTTTTT
TRBV19	.	TRBJ2-1	.	CASSKALGDNEQFF	TGTGCCAGTAGTAAGGCCCTGGGGGACAATGAGCAGTTCTTC
TRBV12-3/TRBV12-4	.	TRBJ2-7	once	CASSPGGFDQYF	TGTGCCAGCAGCCCTGGGGGGTTCGATCAGTACTTC
TRBV7-9	.	TRBJ1-2	.	CASRKPGDTDGGYTF	TGTGCCAGCAGAAAGCCGGGGGATACTGACGGGGGCTACACCTTC
TRBV5-1	.	TRBJ2-3	few	CASSLGDRTDTQYF	TGCGCCAGCAGCTTGGGGGACCGCACAGATACGCAGTATTTT
TRBV5-5	.	TRBJ1-1	few	CASSPRPLNTEAFF	TGTGCCAGCAGCCCCAGGCCGTTGAACACTGAAGCTTTCTTT
TRBV5-1	.	TRBJ2-3	.	CASSLYGVPTGRTDTQYF	TGCGCCAGCAGCTTATACGGCGTTCCGACAGGGAGGACAGATACGCAGTATTTT
TRBV29-1	TRBD2	TRBJ2-3	.	CSVEGLAGPSTDTQYF	TGCAGCGTTGAAGGTCTAGCGGGGCCCTCCACAGATACGCAGTATTTT
TRBV3-1	.	TRBJ2-1	few	CASSQSHEQFF	TGTGCCAGCAGCCAATCCCATGAGCAGTTCTTC
TRBV10-2	.	TRBJ2-5	.	CASSGQWDETQYF	TGCGCCAGCAGTGGACAGTGGGATGAGACCCAGTACTTC
TRBV29-1	.	TRBJ2-5	many	CSVRAPEGETQYF	TGCAGCGTCCGGGCCCCCGAAGGGGAGACCCAGTACTTC